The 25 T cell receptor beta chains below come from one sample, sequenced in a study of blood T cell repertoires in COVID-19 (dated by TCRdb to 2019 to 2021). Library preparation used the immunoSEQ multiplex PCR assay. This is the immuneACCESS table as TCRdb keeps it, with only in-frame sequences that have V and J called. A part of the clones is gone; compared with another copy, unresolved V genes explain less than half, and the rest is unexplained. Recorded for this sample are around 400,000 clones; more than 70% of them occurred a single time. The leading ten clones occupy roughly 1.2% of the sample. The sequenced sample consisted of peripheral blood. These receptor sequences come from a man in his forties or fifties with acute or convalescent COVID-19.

This chain's CDR3 is CASSLWGGNTEAFF. DNA for the CDR3: TGTGCCAGCAGCTTGTGGGGGGGTAACACTGAAGCTTTCTTT. The chain has TRBV5-6 and TRBJ1-1, with TRBD1 as a possible D gene (5 bases). There are 14 residues in the CDR3. Trimming left V 1 base short and J 2 bases short, with 9 bases between. From germline, CDR1 is SGHDT and CDR2 YYEEEE. Variable domain in full (rest from reference TRBV5-6 and TRBJ1-1): DAGVTQSPTHLIKTRGQQVTLRCSPKSGHDTVSWYQQALGQGPQFIFQYYEEEERQRGNFPDRFSGHQFPNYSSELNVNALLLGDSALYLCASSLWGGNTEAFFGQGTRLTVV.

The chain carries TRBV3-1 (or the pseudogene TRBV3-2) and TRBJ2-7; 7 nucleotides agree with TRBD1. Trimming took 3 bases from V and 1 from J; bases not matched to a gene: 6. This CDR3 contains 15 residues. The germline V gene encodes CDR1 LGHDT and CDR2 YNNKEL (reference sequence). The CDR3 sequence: CASSQLSTGSYEQYF. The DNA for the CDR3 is TGTGCCAGCAGCCAGCTATCGACAGGGTCCTACGAGCAGTACTTC.

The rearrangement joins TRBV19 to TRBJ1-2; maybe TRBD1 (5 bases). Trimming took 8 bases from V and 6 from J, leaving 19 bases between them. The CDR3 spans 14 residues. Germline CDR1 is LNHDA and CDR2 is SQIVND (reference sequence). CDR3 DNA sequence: TGTGCCAGTGCCGGACCGGGACTCAGGGATGGCTACACCTTC. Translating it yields CASAGPGLRDGYTF. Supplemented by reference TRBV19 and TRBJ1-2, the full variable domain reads DGGITQSPKYLFRKEGQNVTLSCEQNLNHDAMYWYRQDPGQGLRLIYYSQIVNDFQKGDIAEGYSVSREKKESFPLTVTSAQKNPTAFYLCASAGPGLRDGYTFGSGTRLTVV.

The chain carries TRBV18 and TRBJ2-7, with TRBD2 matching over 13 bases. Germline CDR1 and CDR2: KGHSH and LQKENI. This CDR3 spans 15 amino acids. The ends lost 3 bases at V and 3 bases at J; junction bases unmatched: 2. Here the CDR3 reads CASSPRLAGGYEQYF. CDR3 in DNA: TGTGCCAGCTCACCGCGACTAGCGGGAGGCTACGAGCAGTACTTC.

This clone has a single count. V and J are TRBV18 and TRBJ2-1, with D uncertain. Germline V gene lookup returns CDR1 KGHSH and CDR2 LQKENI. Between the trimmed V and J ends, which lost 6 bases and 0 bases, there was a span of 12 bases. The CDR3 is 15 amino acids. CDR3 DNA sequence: TGTGCCAGCTCGCCGTCCGTGAGCTCCTACAATGAGCAGTTCTTC. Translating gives CASSPSVSSYNEQFF.

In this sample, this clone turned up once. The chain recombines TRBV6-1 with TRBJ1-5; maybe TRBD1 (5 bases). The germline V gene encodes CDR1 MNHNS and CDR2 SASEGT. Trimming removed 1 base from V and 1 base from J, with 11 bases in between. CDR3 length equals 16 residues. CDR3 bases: TGTGCCAGCAGTGAAGTGGGGGGAATGAGCAATCAGCCCCAGCATTTT. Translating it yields CASSEVGGMSNQPQHF.

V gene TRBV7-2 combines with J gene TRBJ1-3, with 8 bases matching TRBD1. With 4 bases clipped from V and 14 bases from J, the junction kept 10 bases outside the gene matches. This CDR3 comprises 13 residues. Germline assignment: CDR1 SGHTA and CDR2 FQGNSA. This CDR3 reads CASSSTQGAYLYF. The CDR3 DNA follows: TGTGCCAGCAGCTCCACCCAGGGGGCGTATCTATATTTT.

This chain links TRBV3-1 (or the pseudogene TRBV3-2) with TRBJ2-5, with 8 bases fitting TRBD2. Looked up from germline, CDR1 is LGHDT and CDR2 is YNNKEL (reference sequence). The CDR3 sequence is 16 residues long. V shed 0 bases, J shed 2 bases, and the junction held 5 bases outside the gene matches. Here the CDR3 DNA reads TGTGCCAGCAGCCAAGAGTCCGGGGGGGGGCAAGAGACCCAGTACTTC. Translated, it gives CASSQESGGGQETQYF.

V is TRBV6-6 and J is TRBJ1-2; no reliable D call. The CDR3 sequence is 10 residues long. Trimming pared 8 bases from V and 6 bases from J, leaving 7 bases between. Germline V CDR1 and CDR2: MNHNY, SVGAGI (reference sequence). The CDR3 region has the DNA TGTGCCAGCCTAGCGAATGGCTACACCTTC. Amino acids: CASLANGYTF.

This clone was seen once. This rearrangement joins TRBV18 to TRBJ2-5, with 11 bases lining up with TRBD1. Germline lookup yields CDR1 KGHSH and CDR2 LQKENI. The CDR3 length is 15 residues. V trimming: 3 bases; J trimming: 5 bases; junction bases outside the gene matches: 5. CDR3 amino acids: CASSPPGTGGETQYF. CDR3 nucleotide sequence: TGTGCCAGCTCACCCCCCGGGACAGGGGGGGAGACCCAGTACTTC.

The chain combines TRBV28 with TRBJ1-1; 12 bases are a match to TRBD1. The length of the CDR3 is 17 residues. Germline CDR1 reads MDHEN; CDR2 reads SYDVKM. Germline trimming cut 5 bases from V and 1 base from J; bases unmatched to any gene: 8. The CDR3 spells CASSSPGTGGWNTEAFF. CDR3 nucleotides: TGTGCCAGCAGTAGTCCCGGGACAGGGGGCTGGAACACTGAAGCTTTCTTT.

The CDR3 sequence: CASSYTSGGYNEQFF. The CDR3 DNA follows: TGTGCCAGCAGCTACACTAGCGGGGGGTACAATGAGCAGTTCTTC. The chain couples TRBV7-3 to TRBJ2-1; 12 bases line up with TRBD2. Trimming cost V 4 bases and J 4 bases; bases outside gene matches: 2. Germline values: CDR1 SGHTA, CDR2 FQGTGA. The CDR3 loop spans 15 amino acids.

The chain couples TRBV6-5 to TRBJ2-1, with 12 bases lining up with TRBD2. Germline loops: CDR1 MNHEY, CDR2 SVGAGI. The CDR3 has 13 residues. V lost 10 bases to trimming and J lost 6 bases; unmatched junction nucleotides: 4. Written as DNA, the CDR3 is TGTGCCACGTGGACTAGCGGGATCAATGAGCAGTTCTTC. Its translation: CATWTSGINEQFF.

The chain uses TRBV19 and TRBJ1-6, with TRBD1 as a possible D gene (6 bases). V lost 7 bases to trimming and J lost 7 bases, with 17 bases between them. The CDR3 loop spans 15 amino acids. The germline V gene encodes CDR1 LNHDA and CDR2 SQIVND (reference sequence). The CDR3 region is CASKGVTPDNSPLHF. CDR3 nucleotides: TGTGCCAGTAAGGGGGTTACCCCGGACAATTCACCCCTCCACTTT.

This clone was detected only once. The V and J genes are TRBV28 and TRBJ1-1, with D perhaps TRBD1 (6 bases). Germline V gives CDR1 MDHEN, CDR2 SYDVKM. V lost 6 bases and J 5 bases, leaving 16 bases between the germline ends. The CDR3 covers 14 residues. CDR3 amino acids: CASSRGGSGTEAFF. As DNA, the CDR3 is TGTGCCAGCAGCCGAGGGGGATCGGGTACTGAAGCTTTCTTT.

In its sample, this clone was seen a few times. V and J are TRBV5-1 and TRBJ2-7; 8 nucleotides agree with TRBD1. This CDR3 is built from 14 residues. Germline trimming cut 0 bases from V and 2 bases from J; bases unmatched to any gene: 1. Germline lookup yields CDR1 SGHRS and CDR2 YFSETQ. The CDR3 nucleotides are TGCGCCAGCAGCTTGGGACAGGGGCCCTACGAGCAGTACTTC. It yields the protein CASSLGQGPYEQYF.

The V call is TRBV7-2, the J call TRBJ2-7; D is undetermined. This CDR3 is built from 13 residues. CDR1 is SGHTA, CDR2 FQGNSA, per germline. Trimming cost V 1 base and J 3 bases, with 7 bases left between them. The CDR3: CASSLGESYEQYF. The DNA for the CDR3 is TGTGCCAGCAGCTTAGGTGAGAGCTACGAGCAGTACTTC.

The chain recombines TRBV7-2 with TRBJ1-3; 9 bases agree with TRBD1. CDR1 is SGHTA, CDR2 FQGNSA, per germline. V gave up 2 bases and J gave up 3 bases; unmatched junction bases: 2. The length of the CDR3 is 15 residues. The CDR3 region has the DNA TGTGCCAGCAGCTTAACAGGGGGCAATGGAAACACCATATATTTT. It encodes CASSLTGGNGNTIYF.

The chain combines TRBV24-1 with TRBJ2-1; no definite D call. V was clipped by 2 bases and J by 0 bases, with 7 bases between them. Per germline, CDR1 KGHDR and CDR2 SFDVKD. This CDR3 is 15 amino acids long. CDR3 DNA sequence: TGTGCCACCAGTGATTCCGTGAGCTCCTACAATGAGCAGTTCTTC. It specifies CATSDSVSSYNEQFF.

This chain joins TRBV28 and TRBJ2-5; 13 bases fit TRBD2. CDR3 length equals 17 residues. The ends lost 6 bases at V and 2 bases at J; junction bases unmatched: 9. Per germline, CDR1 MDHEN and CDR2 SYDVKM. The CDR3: CASSRRLAGGPQETQYF. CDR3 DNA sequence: TGTGCCAGCAGCCGACGACTAGCGGGGGGCCCACAAGAGACCCAGTACTTC.

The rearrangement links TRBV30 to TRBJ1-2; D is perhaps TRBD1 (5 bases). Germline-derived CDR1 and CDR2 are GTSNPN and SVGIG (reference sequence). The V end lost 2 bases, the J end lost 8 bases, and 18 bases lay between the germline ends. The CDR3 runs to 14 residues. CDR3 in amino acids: CAWSSRRALIGYTF. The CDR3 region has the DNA TGTGCCTGGAGTAGCCGCAGGGCCCTTATCGGCTACACCTTC.

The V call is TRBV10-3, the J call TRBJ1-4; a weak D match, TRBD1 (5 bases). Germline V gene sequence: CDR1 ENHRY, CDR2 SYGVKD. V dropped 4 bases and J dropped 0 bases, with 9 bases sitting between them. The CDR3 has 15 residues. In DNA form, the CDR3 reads TGTGCCATCAGTGGACAGCTTGCAACTAATGAAAAACTGTTTTTT. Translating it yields CAISGQLATNEKLFF.

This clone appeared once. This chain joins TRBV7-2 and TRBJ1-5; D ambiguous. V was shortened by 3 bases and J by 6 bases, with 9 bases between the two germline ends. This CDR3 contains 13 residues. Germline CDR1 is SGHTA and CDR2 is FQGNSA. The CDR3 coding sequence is TGTGCCAGCAGCTTCGTCGAGGCTCAGCCCCAGCATTTT. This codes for CASSFVEAQPQHF.

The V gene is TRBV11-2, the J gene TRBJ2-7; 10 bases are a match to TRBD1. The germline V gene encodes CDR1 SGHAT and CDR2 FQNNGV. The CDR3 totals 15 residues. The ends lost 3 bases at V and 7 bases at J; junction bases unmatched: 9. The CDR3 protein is CASSFRDRGLWEQYF. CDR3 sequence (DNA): TGTGCCAGCAGCTTCCGGGACAGGGGCCTTTGGGAGCAGTACTTC.

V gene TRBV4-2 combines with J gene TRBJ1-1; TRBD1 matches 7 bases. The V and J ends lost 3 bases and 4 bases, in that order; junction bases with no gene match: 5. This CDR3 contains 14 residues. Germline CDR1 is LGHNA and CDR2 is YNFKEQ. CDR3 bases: TGTGCCAGCAGCCAGAAGACAGGGTCCACTGAAGCTTTCTTT. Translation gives CASSQKTGSTEAFF.